A selection of T cell receptor beta chains follows, all from one sample in a study of blood T cell repertoires in COVID-19. Produced via immunoSEQ multiplex PCR; TCRdb's table is partial and in-frame only. The sample holds under 300,000 clones; more than 80% are singletons and the top ten take around 2.2%. Sequencing was performed on peripheral blood. The receptors derive from a man aged 25-40 years who had recovered from COVID-19. CDR3s include the opening cysteine and the closing phenylalanine or tryptophan.

cdr3_aa cdr3_length v_call
CASSSGLAGISYEQYF 16 TRBV5-1
CAWRQGGNTEAFF 13 TRBV30
CASSLGSGIGNTIYF 15 TRBV6-6
CASTPGTGQYEQYF 14 TRBV6-6
CASSLGPGRWNTEAFF 16 TRBV11-2
CASSYSWQGDTEAFF 15 TRBV6-6
CSASSGFIGYTF 12 TRBV20-1
CASSIGGQTHYSNQPQHF 18 TRBV19
CASSAGDTQYF 11 TRBV6-4
CASKDTSGANVLTF 14 TRBV6-4
CASSPGLAGGRLIIDTQYF 19 TRBV5-4
CASITSTYNEQFF 13 TRBV25-1
CASSFGTSGVYTDTQYF 17 TRBV6-2/TRBV6-3
CASSPDRVTNEKLFF 15 TRBV18
CASSGVVRGRGEQYF 15 TRBV11-2
CASSFGQSNQPQHF 14 TRBV6-6
CASSTGISPLHF 12 TRBV21-1
CASSHPSGGNTEAFF 15 TRBV3-1/TRBV3-2
CASSPKGPWVRQGDTEAFF 19 TRBV18
CASSHKFRGSGGEQYF 16 TRBV4-3
CASRPDRYQETQYF 14 TRBV2
CASSRGVGDVGELFF 15 TRBV3-1/TRBV3-2
CASSELAGGMDTQYF 15 TRBV2
CASETTANTGELFF 14 TRBV5-1
CASSYLRDRGLTTGNTIYF 19 TRBV19
CASSPLQEALQKETQYF 17 TRBV6-2/TRBV6-3
CATSRIHKMEPQHF 14 TRBV15
CASSPFQGGYEQYF 14 TRBV5-1
CASSPTGGSQPQHF 14 TRBV19
CASSPGGAAFGGYTF 15 TRBV6-5
CASSIRTSQETQYF 14 TRBV5-1
CASSLRGESTEAFF 14 TRBV3-1/TRBV3-2
CASSLAPTVEAFF 13 TRBV12-3/TRBV12-4
CASSMGLAGLLSYNEQFF 18 TRBV19
CASSPGQGALGTDTQYF 17 TRBV7-8
CASSSAGGGYGYTF 14 TRBV7-2
CASSIGGAPTDTQYF 15 TRBV10-2
CASSLGWAQISGNTIYF 17 TRBV5-1
CASSLRGAVEETQYF 15 TRBV5-1
CASTLSWGPETQYF 14 TRBV5-5
CASSAGGYTLSLIYGYTF 18 TRBV2
CASSLNEKNQPQHF 14 TRBV7-9
CASSEILQGGYGYTF 15 TRBV10-2
CASSYSPRLWGYTF 14 TRBV6-5
CASSLRQGRAEAFF 14 TRBV5-1
CAISDGQGTTEAFF 14 TRBV10-3
CASSLTDTGYGYTF 14 TRBV5-6
CASKGLAGSKETQYF 15 TRBV10-2
CASSPDSFYNSPLHF 15 TRBV5-6
CASRVAVSGANSYEQYF 17 TRBV27
CAISESIGRGGRNEQFF 17 TRBV10-3
CASSSYLLAGAADTQYF 17 TRBV19
CASSLSLAGGTYEQYF 16 TRBV7-2
CASSHLGGAAYEQYF 15 TRBV4-1
CASSYSGQGNYGYTF 15 TRBV6-5
CASTYRAGNQPQHF 14 TRBV5-6
CASSLGQDTDTQYF 14 TRBV10-1
CATSREGDNYGYTF 14 TRBV15